One and the same sample provided the 8 T cell receptor beta chains below, sequenced in a study of blood T cell repertoires in COVID-19. Using immunoSEQ multiplex PCR, the repertoire was profiled, and TCRdb retains in-frame clones only, with some absent. Among fewer than 350,000 clones listed, about nine tenths were seen once. The specimen sequenced was peripheral blood. These receptors originate from a man aged 35 to 55 with active or convalescent COVID-19.

This clone was seen more than once but under ten times. The V call is TRBV7-2, the J call TRBJ2-3; 8 bases agree with TRBD2. Germline V gene sequence: CDR1 SGHTA, CDR2 FQGNSA. The CDR3 spans 14 residues. The trim removed 3 bases at V and 5 bases at J, leaving 4 bases unmatched. The CDR3 loop is CASSFVAGKDTQYF. DNA for the CDR3: TGTGCCAGCAGCTTCGTAGCGGGAAAAGATACGCAGTATTTT.

The V call is TRBV7-9, the J call TRBJ1-2, with 9 bases fitting TRBD1. The V and J ends lost 6 bases and 6 bases, in that order; junction bases with no gene match: 11. CDR3 length equals 15 residues. The germline CDR1 and CDR2 sequences are SEHNR and FQNEAQ (reference sequence). This CDR3 reads CASRLQGAQFHGYTF. The CDR3 DNA is TGTGCCAGCAGGCTACAGGGGGCGCAGTTTCATGGCTACACCTTC.

The gene calls are TRBV5-5 and TRBJ1-1; 8 bases fit TRBD1. The CDR3 contains 13 residues. The germline V gene has CDR1 SGHKS and CDR2 YYEKEE (reference sequence). The J segment lost 4 bases and the V segment lost 3 bases, leaving 2 bases of the junction unmatched. The CDR3: CASSSTGGTEAFF. For the CDR3, the DNA is TGTGCCAGCAGCTCAACAGGGGGCACTGAAGCTTTCTTT.

The V gene is TRBV7-9, the J gene TRBJ2-2; maybe TRBD2 (7 bases). The V end was cut by 0 bases, the J end by 4 bases, with 12 bases between. The CDR3 spans 16 residues. Germline V lookup: CDR1 SEHNR, CDR2 FQNEAQ (reference sequence). CDR3 sequence (DNA): TGTGCCAGCAGCTTAGCGGGGGGGCGTTTCACCGGGGAGCTGTTTTTT. Its protein product is CASSLAGGRFTGELFF.

J is TRBJ2-7 and V is TRBV10-2; no definite D call. Trimming stripped 0 bases from V and 6 bases from J, with 9 bases between. The CDR3 is 13 residues long. Looked up from germline, CDR1 is WSHSY and CDR2 is SAAADI. The DNA for the CDR3 is TGCGCCAGCAGTGAGTCCCCCCCCAGCGAGCAGTACTTC. Translation: CASSESPPSEQYF.

V and J are TRBV11-2 and TRBJ1-4, with 8 bases matching TRBD1. V trimming: 5 bases; J trimming: 7 bases; junction bases outside the gene matches: 6. This CDR3 region has 14 residues. From germline, CDR1 is SGHAT and CDR2 FQNNGV. In DNA form, the CDR3 reads TGTGCCAGCAGCCGCACAGGGGGGGGTGAAAAACTGTTTTTT. It encodes CASSRTGGGEKLFF.

The V gene is TRBV18, the J gene TRBJ1-1; TRBD1 aligns across 7 bases. J lost 1 base, V lost 6 bases, and 5 bases had no gene match. CDR1 and CDR2 from the germline V gene are KGHSH and LQKENI. The CDR3 has 14 residues. CDR3 bases: TGTGCCAGCTCCCGGGACAGCCGGAACACTGAAGCTTTCTTT. This sequence encodes CASSRDSRNTEAFF. The full variable domain, in which reference TRBV18 and TRBJ1-1 provide the parts outside the CDR3, is NAGVMQNPRHLVRRRGQEARLRCSPMKGHSHVYWYRQLPEEGLKFMVYLQKENIIDESGMPKERFSAEFPKEGPSILRIQQVVRGDSAAYFCASSRDSRNTEAFFGQGTRLTVV.

The CDR3 sequence is CSVEGTGNEKLFF. The CDR3 DNA is TGCAGCGTTGAGGGGACAGGGAATGAAAAACTGTTTTTT. The chain uses TRBV29-1 and TRBJ1-4; 9 bases fit TRBD1. The CDR3 runs to 13 residues. Germline V lookup: CDR1 SQVTM, CDR2 ANQGSEA. V lost 3 bases, J lost 5 bases, and 1 base stayed unmatched. Filled out from reference TRBV29-1 and TRBJ1-4, the complete variable domain reads SAVISQKPSRDICQRGTSLTIQCQVDSQVTMMFWYRQQPGQSLTLIATANQGSEATYESGFVIDKFPISRPNLTFSTLTVSNMSPEDSSIYLCSVEGTGNEKLFFGSGTQLSVL.